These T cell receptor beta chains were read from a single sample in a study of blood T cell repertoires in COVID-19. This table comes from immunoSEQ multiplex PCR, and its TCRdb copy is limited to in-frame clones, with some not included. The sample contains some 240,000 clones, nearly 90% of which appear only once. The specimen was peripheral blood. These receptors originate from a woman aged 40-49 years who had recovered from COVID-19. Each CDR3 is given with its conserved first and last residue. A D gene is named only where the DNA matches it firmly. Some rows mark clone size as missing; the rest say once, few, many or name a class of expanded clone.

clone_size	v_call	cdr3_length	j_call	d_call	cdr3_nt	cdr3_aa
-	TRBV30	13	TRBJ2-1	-	TGTGCCTGGATGCCTAGCGATTACAATGAGCAGTTCTTC	CAWMPSDYNEQFF
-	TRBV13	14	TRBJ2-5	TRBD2	TGTGCCAGCGTCTCGGGGGGGGGCGTGGAGACCCAGTACTTC	CASVSGGGVETQYF
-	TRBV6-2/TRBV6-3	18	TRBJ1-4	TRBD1	TGTGCCAGCAGTTACGCGACAGGGGGCATTGCAACTAATGAAAAACTGTTTTTT	CASSYATGGIATNEKLFF
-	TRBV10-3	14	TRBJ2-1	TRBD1	TGTGCCACCGAACGGGGACAGGGGTGGAATGAGCAGTTCTTC	CATERGQGWNEQFF
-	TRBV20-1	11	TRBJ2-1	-	TGCAGTGCTAGCTGGGAGGATGAGCAGTTCTTC	CSASWEDEQFF
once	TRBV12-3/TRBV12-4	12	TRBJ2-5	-	TGTGCCAGCAGGGCGGGCCGAGAGACCCAGTACTTC	CASRAGRETQYF
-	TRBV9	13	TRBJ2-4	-	TGTGCCAGCAGCGTAGGACTGAAAGATATTCAGTACTTC	CASSVGLKDIQYF
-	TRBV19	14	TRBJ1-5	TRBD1	TGTGCCACCCAAACAGGGGTCAACAATCAGCCCCAGCATTTT	CATQTGVNNQPQHF
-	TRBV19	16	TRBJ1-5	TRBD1	TGTGCCAGTAGTCGACAACAGGGGCTTAGCAATCAGCCCCAGCATTTT	CASSRQQGLSNQPQHF
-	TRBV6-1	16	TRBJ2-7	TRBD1	TGTGCCAGCAGTGAATGGTTGACAGGGGGTACCTACGAGCAGTACTTC	CASSEWLTGGTYEQYF
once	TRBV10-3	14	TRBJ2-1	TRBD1	TGTGCCATTCGCGGACAGGCTTCCTACAATGAGCAGTTCTTC	CAIRGQASYNEQFF
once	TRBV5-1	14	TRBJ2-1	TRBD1	TGCGCCAGCAGCCCGGGACAGGGGGAGAATGAGCAGTTCTTC	CASSPGQGENEQFF
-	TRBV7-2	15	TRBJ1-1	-	TGTGCCAGCAGCTTACACTTCGGGGAGGACACTGAAGCTTTCTTT	CASSLHFGEDTEAFF
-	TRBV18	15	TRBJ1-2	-	TGTGCCAGCTCACCTACAGGCGAGGCTAACTATGGCTACACCTTC	CASSPTGEANYGYTF
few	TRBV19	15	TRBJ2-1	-	TGTGCCACTACTCCAGGGAGGATGACCTACAATGAGCAGTTCTTC	CATTPGRMTYNEQFF
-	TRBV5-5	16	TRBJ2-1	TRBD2	TGTGCCAGCAGCTTGGAGGCTAGCGGGAGGATTAATGAGCAGTTCTTC	CASSLEASGRINEQFF
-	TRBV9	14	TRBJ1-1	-	TGTGCCAGCAGCGTCATTAACCCGGACACTGAAGCTTTCTTT	CASSVINPDTEAFF
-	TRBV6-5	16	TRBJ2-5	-	TGTGCCAGCAGTTACAGAGGAGCGGGCCCCCAAGAGACCCAGTACTTC	CASSYRGAGPQETQYF
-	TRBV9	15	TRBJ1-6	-	TGTGCCAGCAGCGAGGGAGGACTGACTAATTCACCCCTCCACTTT	CASSEGGLTNSPLHF
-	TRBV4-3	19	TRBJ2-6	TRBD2	TGCGCCAGCAGCCAAGACCGGGGCGGGAGGCTCTCTGGGGCCAACGTCCTGACTTTC	CASSQDRGGRLSGANVLTF
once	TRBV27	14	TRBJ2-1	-	TGTGCCAGCAGTGCCCCCACAACCTACAATGAGCAGTTCTTC	CASSAPTTYNEQFF
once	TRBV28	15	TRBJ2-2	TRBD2	TGTGCCAGCAGTTTACTAGCGGGGGGCCTAAGGGAGCTGTTTTTT	CASSLLAGGLRELFF
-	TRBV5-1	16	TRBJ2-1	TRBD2	TGCGCCAGCAGCCGGGGACTAGCGGGAGACTACAATGAGCAGTTCTTC	CASSRGLAGDYNEQFF
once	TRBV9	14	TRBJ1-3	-	TGTGCCAGCAGCGCGATGGACACTGGAAACACCATATATTTT	CASSAMDTGNTIYF
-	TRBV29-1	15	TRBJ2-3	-	TGCAGCGTTGAGGAGCAACAGGGAAGCACAGATACGCAGTATTTT	CSVEEQQGSTDTQYF
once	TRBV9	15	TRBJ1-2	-	TGTGCCAGCAGCGTAGGACAGGCGGAGGACTATGGCTACACCTTC	CASSVGQAEDYGYTF
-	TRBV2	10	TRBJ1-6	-	TGTGCCAGCAGGGAGATGCCCCTCCACTTT	CASREMPLHF
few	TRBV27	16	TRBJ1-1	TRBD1	TGTGCCAGCAGTTTATTTCCAGGGACAGGGTTGACTGAAGCTTTCTTT	CASSLFPGTGLTEAFF
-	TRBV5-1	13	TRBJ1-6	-	TGCGCCAGCAGAGAGGGCATTAGTTCACCCCTCCACTTT	CASREGISSPLHF
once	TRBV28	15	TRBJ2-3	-	TGTGCCAGCAGTGCCTTACGGGCGGGTGCAGATACGCAGTATTTT	CASSALRAGADTQYF
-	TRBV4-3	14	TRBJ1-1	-	TGCGCCAGCAGCCAAGATCCCTACTCCCCTGAAGCTTTCTTT	CASSQDPYSPEAFF
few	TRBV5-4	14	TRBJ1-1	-	TGTGCCAGCAGCTCACAGGGTGTGAACACTGAAGCTTTCTTT	CASSSQGVNTEAFF
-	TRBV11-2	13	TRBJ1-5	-	TGTGCCAGCAGCCTAGACCTCAATCAGCCCCAGCATTTT	CASSLDLNQPQHF
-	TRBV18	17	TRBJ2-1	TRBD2	TGTGCCAGCTCACCACGACTAGCGGGGGGAGAGTACAATGAGCAGTTCTTC	CASSPRLAGGEYNEQFF
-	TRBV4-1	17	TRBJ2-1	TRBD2	TGCGCCAGCAGCCAAGAAGGGAGCGGGGGGGGATACAATGAGCAGTTCTTC	CASSQEGSGGGYNEQFF
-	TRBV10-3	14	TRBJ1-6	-	TGTGCCACCCGAGGTGACGCCTATAATTCACCCCTCCACTTT	CATRGDAYNSPLHF
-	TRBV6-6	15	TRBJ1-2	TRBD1	TGTGCCAGCAGTTATCGCAGGGGGCGTAACTATGGCTACACCTTC	CASSYRRGRNYGYTF
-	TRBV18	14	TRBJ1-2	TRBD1	TGTGCCAGCTCCCCAGGACAGGATCGCTATGGCTACACCTTC	CASSPGQDRYGYTF
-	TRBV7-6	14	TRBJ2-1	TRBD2	TGTGCCAGCAGCTTGGGGACTATCTACAATGAGCAGTTCTTC	CASSLGTIYNEQFF
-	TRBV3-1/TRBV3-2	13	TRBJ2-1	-	TGTGCCAGCAGCCAAGTAATAACAAATGAGCAGTTCTTC	CASSQVITNEQFF
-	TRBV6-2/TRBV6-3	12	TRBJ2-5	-	TGTGCCAGCGGCCAGGGAGGTGAGACCCAGTACTTC	CASGQGGETQYF
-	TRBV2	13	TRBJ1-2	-	TGTGCCAGAACCCCCAGGTTGGAAGGTGGCTACACCTTC	CARTPRLEGGYTF
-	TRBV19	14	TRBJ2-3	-	TGTGCCAGTAGTAGCGACAGGATCACAGATACGCAGTATTTT	CASSSDRITDTQYF
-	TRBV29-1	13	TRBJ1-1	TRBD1	TGCAGCGCCGGACAGGGCCGGGGGACTGAAGCTTTCTTT	CSAGQGRGTEAFF
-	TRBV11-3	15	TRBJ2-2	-	TGTGCCAGCAGCTTAGGACAGGTCGCCACCGGGGAGCTGTTTTTT	CASSLGQVATGELFF
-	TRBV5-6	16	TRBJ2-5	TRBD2	TGTGCCAGCAGGCCGGGACTAGCGGGGGGGCAGGAGACCCAGTACTTC	CASRPGLAGGQETQYF
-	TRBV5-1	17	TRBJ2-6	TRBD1	TGCGCCAGCAGCTTTCAGGGGGTTACCTCTGGGGCCAACGTCCTGACTTTC	CASSFQGVTSGANVLTF
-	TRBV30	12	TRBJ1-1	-	TGTGCCTGGATTGGTGGGCCCACTGAAGCTTTCTTT	CAWIGGPTEAFF
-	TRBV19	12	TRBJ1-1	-	TGTGCCAGTAGTTGGCCCGGGACTGAAGCTTTCTTT	CASSWPGTEAFF
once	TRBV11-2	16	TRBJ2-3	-	TGTGCCAGCAGCTTAGGTACCCCGGGGAATACAGATACGCAGTATTTT	CASSLGTPGNTDTQYF
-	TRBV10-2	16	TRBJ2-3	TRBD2	TGCGCCAGCAGTGAGGCCGGACTAGCGGGAGCGGATACGCAGTATTTT	CASSEAGLAGADTQYF
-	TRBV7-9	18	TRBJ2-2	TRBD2	TGTGCCAGCAGCTTAACGGGACTAGCGGGGGGCCACACCGGGGAGCTGTTTTTT	CASSLTGLAGGHTGELFF
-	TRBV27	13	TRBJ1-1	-	TGTGCCAGCAGCCCTTCGAGGTGGACTGAAGCTTTCTTT	CASSPSRWTEAFF
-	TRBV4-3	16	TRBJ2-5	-	TGCGCCAGCAGCCAAGATTGGAGGGCACCAGGGGAGACCCAGTACTTC	CASSQDWRAPGETQYF
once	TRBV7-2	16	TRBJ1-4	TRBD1	TGTGCCAGCAGCTTAAGGGGGCGTGGGACTAATGAAAAACTGTTTTTT	CASSLRGRGTNEKLFF
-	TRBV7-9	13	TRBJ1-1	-	TGTGCCAGCAGCTCCCACTTGGAGTATGAAGCTTTCTTT	CASSSHLEYEAFF
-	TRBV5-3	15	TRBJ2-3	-	TGTGCCAGAAGCTTGGAACAGGCTAAGACAGATACGCAGTATTTT	CARSLEQAKTDTQYF
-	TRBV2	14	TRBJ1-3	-	TGTGCCAGCAGTATCCAGAGAGGAAGAAACACCATATATTTT	CASSIQRGRNTIYF